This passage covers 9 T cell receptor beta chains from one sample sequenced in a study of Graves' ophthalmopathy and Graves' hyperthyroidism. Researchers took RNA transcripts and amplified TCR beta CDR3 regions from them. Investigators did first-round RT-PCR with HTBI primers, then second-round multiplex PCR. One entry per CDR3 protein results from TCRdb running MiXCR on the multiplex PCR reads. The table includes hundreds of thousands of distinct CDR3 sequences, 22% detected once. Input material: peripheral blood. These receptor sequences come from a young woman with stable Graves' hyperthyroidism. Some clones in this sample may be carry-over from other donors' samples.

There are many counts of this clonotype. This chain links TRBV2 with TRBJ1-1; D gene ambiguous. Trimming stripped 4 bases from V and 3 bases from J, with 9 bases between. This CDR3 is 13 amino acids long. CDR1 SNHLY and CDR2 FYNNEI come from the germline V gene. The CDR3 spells CASSVRADTEAFF. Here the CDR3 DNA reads TGTGCCAGCAGTGTTAGGGCTGACACTGAAGCTTTCTTT.

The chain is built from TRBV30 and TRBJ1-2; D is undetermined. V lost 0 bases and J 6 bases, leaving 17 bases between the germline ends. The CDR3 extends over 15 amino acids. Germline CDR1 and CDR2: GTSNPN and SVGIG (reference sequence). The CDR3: CAWSVPGASRNGYTF. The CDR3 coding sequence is TGTGCCTGGAGTGTACCCGGCGCGAGCAGGAATGGCTACACCTTC.

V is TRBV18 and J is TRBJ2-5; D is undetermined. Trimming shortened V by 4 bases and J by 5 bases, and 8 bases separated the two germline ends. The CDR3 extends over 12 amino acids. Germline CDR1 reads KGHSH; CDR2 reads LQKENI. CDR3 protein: CASSQEPETQYF. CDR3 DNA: TGTGCCAGCTCACAAGAGCCGGAGACCCAGTACTTC.

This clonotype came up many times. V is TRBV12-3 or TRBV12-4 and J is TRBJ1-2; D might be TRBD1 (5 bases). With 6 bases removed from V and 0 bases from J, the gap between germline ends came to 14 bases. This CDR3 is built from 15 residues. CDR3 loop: CASSRGRSPNYGYTF. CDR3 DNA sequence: TGTGCCAGCAGCCGGGGACGGAGTCCTAACTATGGCTACACCTTC.

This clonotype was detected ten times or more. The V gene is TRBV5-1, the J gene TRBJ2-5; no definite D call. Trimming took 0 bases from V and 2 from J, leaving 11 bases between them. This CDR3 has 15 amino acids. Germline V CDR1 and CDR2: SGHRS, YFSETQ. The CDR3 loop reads CASSLAFAEQETQYF. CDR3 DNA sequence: TGCGCCAGCAGCTTGGCGTTCGCAGAACAAGAGACCCAGTACTTC. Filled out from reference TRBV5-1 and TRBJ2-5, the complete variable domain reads KAGVTQTPRYLIKTRGQQVTLSCSPISGHRSVSWYQQTPGQGLQFLFEYFSETQRNKGNFPGRFSGRQFSNSRSEMNVSTLELGDSALYLCASSLAFAEQETQYFGPGTRLLVL.

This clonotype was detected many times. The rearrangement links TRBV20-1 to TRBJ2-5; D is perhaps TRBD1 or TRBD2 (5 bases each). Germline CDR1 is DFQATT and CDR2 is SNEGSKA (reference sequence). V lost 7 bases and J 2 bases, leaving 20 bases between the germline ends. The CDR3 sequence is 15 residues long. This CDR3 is CSVTLPTGPQETQYF. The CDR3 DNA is TGCAGTGTCACCCTCCCCACGGGACCACAAGAGACCCAGTACTTC.

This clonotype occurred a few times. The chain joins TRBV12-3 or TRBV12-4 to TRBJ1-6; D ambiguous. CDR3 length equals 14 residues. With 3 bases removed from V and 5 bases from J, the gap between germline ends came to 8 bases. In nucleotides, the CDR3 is TGTGCCAGCAGTTTTTCCAGCCATAATTCACCCCTCCACTTT. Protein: CASSFSSHNSPLHF.

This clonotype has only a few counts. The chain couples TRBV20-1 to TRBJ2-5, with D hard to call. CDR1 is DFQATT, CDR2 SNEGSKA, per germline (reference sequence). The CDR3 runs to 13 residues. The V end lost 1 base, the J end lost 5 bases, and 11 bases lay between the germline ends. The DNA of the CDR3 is TGCAGTGCTAGAGCTGCTGGGCTGGAGACCCAGTACTTC. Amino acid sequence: CSARAAGLETQYF.

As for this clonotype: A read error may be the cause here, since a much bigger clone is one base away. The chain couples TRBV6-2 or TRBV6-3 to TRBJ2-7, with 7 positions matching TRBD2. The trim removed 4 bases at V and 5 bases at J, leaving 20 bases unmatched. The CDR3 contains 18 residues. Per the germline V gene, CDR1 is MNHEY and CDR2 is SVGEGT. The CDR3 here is CASSSNPGGRTPADEQYF. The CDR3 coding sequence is TGTGCCAGCAGTTCAAACCCCGGGGGGAGAACACCTGCTGACGAGCAGTACTTC.